This record looks at one TCR beta chain sequence and its context. Its antigen is still unknown. The CDR3 loop spans 15 amino acids. The V end was cut by 3 bases, the J end by 9 bases, with 18 bases between. Germline assignment: CDR1 KGHSH and CDR2 LQKENI. Primed by a sample-barcoded 5' primer and a J-beta primer mix, a second PCR proceeded for about 7 to 12 cycles. A single record per CDR3 protein comes from TCRdb applying MiXCR to the 5' RACE reads. The sample shows hundreds of thousands of distinct CDR3 sequences, around 21% of them seen only once. This entry belongs to a study of blood T cells in healthy people across ages. Regarding the study as a whole: As age increased, TCR beta diversity per million T cells fell in a roughly linear fashion. Fewer expanded clones and more diversity marked long-lived versus aged donors.

This receptor was identified in a man in his 70s in good health. Sequenced input: blood. The J gene is TRBJ2-4, the V gene TRBV18; D unclear. The CDR3 loop reads CASSPSTQGWSIQYF. CDR3 coding DNA: TGTGCCAGCTCACCCTCGACCCAAGGCTGGTCCATTCAGTACTTC.